These T cell receptor beta chains were read from a single sample in a study of cytomegalovirus exposure and HLA in healthy donors. This table comes from immunoSEQ multiplex PCR, and its TCRdb copy is limited to in-frame clones, with some not included. The table has 120,000 or so clones, 75% to 80% seen once; the top ten hold approximately 6.5%. The sequenced sample consisted of PBMCs. Source of these receptors: a woman aged 35 to 49 in good health and CMV-seronegative. Both conserved end residues are part of each CDR3. A D gene is named only where the DNA matches it firmly.

D gene: .
V gene: TRBV11-2
CDR3 protein: CASRPFSRAYEQYF

D gene: .
V gene: TRBV28
CDR3 protein: CASSFADNLPRQPQHF

D gene: TRBD1
V gene: TRBV19
CDR3 protein: CASSRQGTNTGELFF

D gene: TRBD2
V gene: TRBV19
CDR3 protein: CASSIGGGTTVLTF

D gene: .
V gene: TRBV28
CDR3 protein: CASSFSGVNYGYTF

D gene: TRBD2
V gene: TRBV2
CDR3 protein: CASLTGRWGGRDFYTQYF

D gene: TRBD1
V gene: TRBV28
CDR3 protein: CASSLPGQGAKNSQYF

D gene: TRBD1
V gene: TRBV28
CDR3 protein: CASTPWGQSSYEQYF

D gene: .
V gene: TRBV10-3
CDR3 protein: CAISEGRGREAETQYF

D gene: .
V gene: TRBV6-5
CDR3 protein: CASRGAASYNSPLHF

D gene: .
V gene: TRBV5-1
CDR3 protein: CASSLAAGLSYNEQFF

D gene: TRBD1
V gene: TRBV28
CDR3 protein: CASSLGQAFNEQFF

D gene: TRBD2
V gene: TRBV5-1
CDR3 protein: CASSRTSGREKETQYF

D gene: TRBD1
V gene: TRBV28
CDR3 protein: CASRRQGGNYGYTF

D gene: .
V gene: TRBV2
CDR3 protein: CASSEGQEASSYEQYF

D gene: .
V gene: TRBV19
CDR3 protein: CASTTTGNQPQHF

D gene: .
V gene: TRBV6-6
CDR3 protein: CASRRSSSDEQFF